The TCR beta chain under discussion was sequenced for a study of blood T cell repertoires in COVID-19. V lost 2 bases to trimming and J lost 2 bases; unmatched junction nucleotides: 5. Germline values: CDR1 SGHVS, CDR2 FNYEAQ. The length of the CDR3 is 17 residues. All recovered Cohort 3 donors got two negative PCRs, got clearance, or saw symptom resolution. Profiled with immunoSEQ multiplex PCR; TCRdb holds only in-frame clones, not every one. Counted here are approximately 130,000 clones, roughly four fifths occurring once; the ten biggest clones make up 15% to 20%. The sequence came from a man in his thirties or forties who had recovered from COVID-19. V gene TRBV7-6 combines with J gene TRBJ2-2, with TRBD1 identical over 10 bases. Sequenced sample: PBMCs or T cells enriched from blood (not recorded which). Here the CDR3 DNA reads TGTGCCAGCAGCTTACATGGGGACAGGGGTAACACCGGGGAGCTGTTTTTT. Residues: CASSLHGDRGNTGELFF.